This T cell receptor (beta chain) was sequenced in a study of OX40 agonist ivuxolimab in advanced cancers. About the research overall: Every 2 weeks, ivuxolimab was infused into the patients intravenously at between 0.01 and 10 mg/kg. Eligibility admitted prior anti-PD-1, anti-PD-L1 or anti-CTLA-4 therapy; approximately 40% had some. General study results and limits: Fewer expanded clones were found on average in CD4+ than in CD8+ T cells.

Details on this clone: Its antigen remains unidentified.

Measured with immunoSEQ multiplex PCR; TCRdb has only the in-frame clones, and not every one. The sample records roughly 26,000 clones, 88% being singletons. The germline V gene has CDR1 SGDLS and CDR2 YYNGEE. V was shortened by 0 bases and J by 0 bases, with 10 bases between the two germline ends. The CDR3 is 15 residues long. The rearrangement joins TRBV9 to TRBJ2-7; D is unresolved. The source of this sequence is an adult with an advanced solid tumor such as melanoma, head and neck, liver or kidney cancer. Sequencing was performed on CD4+ or CD8+ T cells sorted from blood, taken in a trial of the OX40 agonist ivuxolimab. The CDR3 spells CASSVVPTSSYEQYF. DNA for the CDR3: TGTGCCAGCAGCGTAGTACCTACCAGCTCCTACGAGCAGTACTTC.